A selection of T cell receptor beta chains follows, all from one sample in a study of neurological immune-mediated disorders. TCRdb processed the 5' RACE reads anew with MiXCR; each CDR3 protein has one entry. The data contain 35,000 to 40,000 distinct CDR3 sequences, around a tenth of them singletons. The specimen was CD4+ T cells from blood. These receptors came from a woman younger than 45 with HTLV-1-associated myelopathy (HAM/TSP). Both conserved end residues are part of each CDR3. Each record gives: J gene, V gene, D gene, clone size, CDR3 length, CDR3 DNA, CDR3 protein. D genes are given only for firm matches. Clone size, where shown, is once, few, many, or a class for clones that have expanded.

j_gene: TRBJ1-1
v_gene: TRBV7-8
d_gene: .
abundance: many
len: 13
CDR3nt: TGTGCCAGCGGCCAAGACGTGAACACTGAAGCTTTCTTT
CDR3aa: CASGQDVNTEAFF

j_gene: TRBJ1-1
v_gene: TRBV5-1
d_gene: .
abundance: many
len: 15
CDR3nt: TGCGCCAGCACTCTCGATAAACCAGGGCTTACTGAAGCTTTCTTT
CDR3aa: CASTLDKPGLTEAFF

j_gene: TRBJ1-5
v_gene: TRBV19
d_gene: TRBD1
abundance: many
len: 15
CDR3nt: TGTGCCAGTAGTACCGGGACAGGGGAACATCAGCCCCAGCATTTT
CDR3aa: CASSTGTGEHQPQHF

j_gene: TRBJ2-1
v_gene: TRBV6-6
d_gene: TRBD1
abundance: many
len: 16
CDR3nt: TGTGCCAGCAGTCTCCAGGGGGCTGCCCATTACAATGAGCAGTTCTTC
CDR3aa: CASSLQGAAHYNEQFF

j_gene: TRBJ2-1
v_gene: TRBV20-1
d_gene: .
abundance: many
len: 13
CDR3nt: TGCAGTGCGCGGGGAGAGGGGCTAAATGAGCAGTTCTTC
CDR3aa: CSARGEGLNEQFF

j_gene: TRBJ2-2
v_gene: TRBV29-1
d_gene: .
abundance: many
len: 14
CDR3nt: TGCAGCGTTGGGGTTGGGCCAAACACCGGGGAGCTGTTTTTT
CDR3aa: CSVGVGPNTGELFF

j_gene: TRBJ2-1
v_gene: TRBV3-1
d_gene: TRBD2
abundance: many
len: 13
CDR3nt: TGTGCCCGCCTAGCGGGGGGATTTCGGGAGCAGTTCTTC
CDR3aa: CARLAGGFREQFF

j_gene: TRBJ2-2
v_gene: TRBV20-1
d_gene: .
abundance: many
len: 15
CDR3nt: TGCAGTGCTAGTAGGCAGGGAATAAACACCGGGGAGCTGTTTTTT
CDR3aa: CSASRQGINTGELFF

j_gene: TRBJ1-1
v_gene: TRBV5-1
d_gene: .
abundance: many
len: 13
CDR3nt: TGCGCCAGCAGCTTATTTCTGAACACTGAAGCTTTCTTT
CDR3aa: CASSLFLNTEAFF

j_gene: TRBJ1-1
v_gene: TRBV3-1
d_gene: .
abundance: many
len: 14
CDR3nt: TGTGCCAGCAGCCAAGGACAGATGGGAGTAAGGGCTTTCTTT
CDR3aa: CASSQGQMGVRAFF

j_gene: TRBJ2-3
v_gene: TRBV20-1
d_gene: .
abundance: many
len: 15
CDR3nt: TGCAGTGCTAGAGCCCGGAGTACTCGCACAGATACGCAGTATTTT
CDR3aa: CSARARSTRTDTQYF

j_gene: TRBJ1-1
v_gene: TRBV20-1
d_gene: TRBD1
abundance: few
len: 13
CDR3nt: TGCAGTGCAAGGACAGGGGTGAACACTGAAGCTTTCTTT
CDR3aa: CSARTGVNTEAFF

j_gene: TRBJ2-1
v_gene: TRBV6-1
d_gene: TRBD1
abundance: many
len: 13
CDR3nt: TGTGCCAGCAGGCGGGACAGGAACAATGAGCAGTTCTTC
CDR3aa: CASRRDRNNEQFF

j_gene: TRBJ1-1
v_gene: TRBV5-6
d_gene: .
abundance: medium-sized
len: 13
CDR3nt: TGTGCCAGCAGCTTGCTTCGGAACACTGAAGCTTTCTTT
CDR3aa: CASSLLRNTEAFF

j_gene: TRBJ2-2
v_gene: TRBV12-3/TRBV12-4
d_gene: TRBD1
abundance: many
len: 15
CDR3nt: TGTGCCAGCAGTTTTGGGACAGCTAACACCGGGGAGCTGTTTTTT
CDR3aa: CASSFGTANTGELFF

j_gene: TRBJ2-5
v_gene: TRBV20-1
d_gene: TRBD1
abundance: many
len: 15
CDR3nt: TGCAGTGCTAGTGGGAACAGGGGGGTGGAAGAGACCCAGTACTTC
CDR3aa: CSASGNRGVEETQYF

j_gene: TRBJ2-3
v_gene: TRBV7-2
d_gene: TRBD1
abundance: many
len: 15
CDR3nt: TGTGCCAGCACCCAGGGACAGAAAGTCACAGATACGCAGTATTTT
CDR3aa: CASTQGQKVTDTQYF

j_gene: TRBJ2-7
v_gene: TRBV2
d_gene: TRBD2
abundance: many
len: 15
CDR3nt: TGTGCCAGCAGTGTCGGGACTAGCGGAACCTACGAGCAGTACTTC
CDR3aa: CASSVGTSGTYEQYF

j_gene: TRBJ2-7
v_gene: TRBV6-5
d_gene: TRBD1
abundance: medium-sized
len: 14
CDR3nt: TGTGCCAGCAGTTATGGGACAGAGTCTACGAAGCAGTACTTC
CDR3aa: CASSYGTESTKQYF

j_gene: TRBJ2-7
v_gene: TRBV18
d_gene: TRBD1
abundance: many
len: 17
CDR3nt: TGTGCCAGCTCACCACTGGTTTCCGCTGGACAGGGGTACGAGCAGTACTTC
CDR3aa: CASSPLVSAGQGYEQYF

j_gene: TRBJ2-1
v_gene: TRBV20-1
d_gene: TRBD2
abundance: many
len: 14
CDR3nt: TGCAGTGTCGGGGCGCGGGGGGGCATAAATGAGCAGTTCTTC
CDR3aa: CSVGARGGINEQFF

j_gene: TRBJ1-2
v_gene: TRBV10-3
d_gene: TRBD1
abundance: many
len: 16
CDR3nt: TGTGCCATCAGTGACGCAGGGACAGACCCTAACTATGGCTACACCTTC
CDR3aa: CAISDAGTDPNYGYTF

j_gene: TRBJ1-3
v_gene: TRBV20-1
d_gene: .
abundance: many
len: 14
CDR3nt: TGCAGTGCTGCCCGGGACAACACTGGAAACACCATATATTTT
CDR3aa: CSAARDNTGNTIYF

j_gene: TRBJ2-3
v_gene: TRBV20-1
d_gene: .
abundance: medium-sized
len: 14
CDR3nt: TGCAGTGCCGAGGGGGGGCGAAGCACAGATACGCAGTATTTT
CDR3aa: CSAEGGRSTDTQYF

j_gene: TRBJ2-1
v_gene: TRBV10-3
d_gene: TRBD2
abundance: many
len: 16
CDR3nt: TGTGCCATCAGTGACGGGACTAGCGGGGCCGGGAATGAGCAGTTCTTC
CDR3aa: CAISDGTSGAGNEQFF

j_gene: TRBJ2-2
v_gene: TRBV7-7
d_gene: TRBD2
abundance: many
len: 16
CDR3nt: TGTGCCAGCAGCGTCGTAGCGGGGGCGAACACCGGGGAGCTGTTTTTT
CDR3aa: CASSVVAGANTGELFF

j_gene: TRBJ2-7
v_gene: TRBV20-1
d_gene: TRBD1
abundance: many
len: 14
CDR3nt: TGCAGTGCGAAGGGACAGCCTAGCTCCTACGAGCAGTACTTC
CDR3aa: CSAKGQPSSYEQYF

j_gene: TRBJ2-7
v_gene: TRBV7-9
d_gene: .
abundance: many
len: 13
CDR3nt: TGTGCCAGCAGCTCGACTCTGGGTTACGAGCAGTACTTC
CDR3aa: CASSSTLGYEQYF

j_gene: TRBJ2-1
v_gene: TRBV12-3/TRBV12-4
d_gene: .
abundance: many
len: 17
CDR3nt: TGTGCCAGCAAAGGGGGGTGGAACCAGAGCTCCTACAATGAGCAGTTCTTC
CDR3aa: CASKGGWNQSSYNEQFF

j_gene: TRBJ2-7
v_gene: TRBV12-3/TRBV12-4
d_gene: TRBD2
abundance: few
len: 16
CDR3nt: TGTGCCAGCAGTCAGACTAGCGGGGGGGGCTCCTACGAGCAGTACTTC
CDR3aa: CASSQTSGGGSYEQYF

j_gene: TRBJ2-3
v_gene: TRBV10-2
d_gene: TRBD2
abundance: many
len: 15
CDR3nt: TGCGCCAGTCAAGAGCGGGGAGGAGGCACAGATACGCAGTATTTT
CDR3aa: CASQERGGGTDTQYF

j_gene: TRBJ2-1
v_gene: TRBV2
d_gene: .
abundance: many
len: 14
CDR3nt: TGTGCCAGCAGTCAAAACAGGGTCGGCAATGAGCAGTTCTTC
CDR3aa: CASSQNRVGNEQFF

j_gene: TRBJ2-3
v_gene: TRBV5-1
d_gene: TRBD1
abundance: .
len: 15
CDR3nt: TGCGCCAGCAGCTCCACCGGGACAGTCACAGATACGCAGTATTTT
CDR3aa: CASSSTGTVTDTQYF

j_gene: TRBJ1-2
v_gene: TRBV6-1
d_gene: .
abundance: many
len: 13
CDR3nt: TGTGCCAGCAGTGAAAACTCCCCGTATGGCTACACCTTC
CDR3aa: CASSENSPYGYTF

j_gene: TRBJ1-1
v_gene: TRBV11-3
d_gene: TRBD1
abundance: many
len: 14
CDR3nt: TGTGCCAGCAGTTCGAGGGGGCTGCGGACTGAAGCTTTCTTT
CDR3aa: CASSSRGLRTEAFF

j_gene: TRBJ2-1
v_gene: TRBV7-9
d_gene: .
abundance: many
len: 14
CDR3nt: TGTGCCAGCAGCTCGTACGGGACGACGGGTGAGCAGTTCTTC
CDR3aa: CASSSYGTTGEQFF

j_gene: TRBJ2-7
v_gene: TRBV5-1
d_gene: .
abundance: many
len: 15
CDR3nt: TGCGCCAGCAGCTACGGACAGCCGGGTCCAAACGAGCAGTACTTC
CDR3aa: CASSYGQPGPNEQYF

j_gene: TRBJ2-7
v_gene: TRBV5-1
d_gene: .
abundance: many
len: 15
CDR3nt: TGCGCCAGCAGCTTGGCCAGAGCCACGAGCGGCGAGCAGTACTTC
CDR3aa: CASSLARATSGEQYF

j_gene: TRBJ1-1
v_gene: TRBV5-1
d_gene: .
abundance: many
len: 13
CDR3nt: TGCGCCAGCAGCTTGGCAGGGATCACTGAAGCTTTCTTT
CDR3aa: CASSLAGITEAFF

j_gene: TRBJ2-3
v_gene: TRBV7-6
d_gene: .
abundance: many
len: 14
CDR3nt: TGTGCCAGCAGCTTACGGGCGGGGACAGATACGCAGTATTTT
CDR3aa: CASSLRAGTDTQYF

j_gene: TRBJ2-7
v_gene: TRBV20-1
d_gene: .
abundance: many
len: 11
CDR3nt: TGCAGTGCCAACATCCAAAGGGAGCAGTACTTC
CDR3aa: CSANIQREQYF

j_gene: TRBJ2-4
v_gene: TRBV5-1
d_gene: TRBD2
abundance: many
len: 15
CDR3nt: TGCGCCAGCAGCTTGCCTAGCGGGGCGGGAAACATTCAGTACTTC
CDR3aa: CASSLPSGAGNIQYF

j_gene: TRBJ1-2
v_gene: TRBV6-5
d_gene: TRBD1
abundance: many
len: 16
CDR3nt: TGTGCCAGCAGTTACGGGACAGAGGCCAGGAACGGAGGCTACACCTTC
CDR3aa: CASSYGTEARNGGYTF

j_gene: TRBJ2-1
v_gene: TRBV28
d_gene: .
abundance: many
len: 14
CDR3nt: TGTGCCAGCAGTTTAAGTATGCGTCACAATGAGCAGTTCTTC
CDR3aa: CASSLSMRHNEQFF

j_gene: TRBJ1-4
v_gene: TRBV2
d_gene: .
abundance: many
len: 15
CDR3nt: TGTGCCAGCAGTCCGCAGCTAGGGGCTAATGAAAAACTGTTTTTT
CDR3aa: CASSPQLGANEKLFF

j_gene: TRBJ2-1
v_gene: TRBV5-1
d_gene: .
abundance: many
len: 13
CDR3nt: TGCGCCAGCAGCTTGGCAGGTCGAAATGAGCAGTTCTTC
CDR3aa: CASSLAGRNEQFF

j_gene: TRBJ1-2
v_gene: TRBV20-1
d_gene: TRBD1
abundance: many
len: 14
CDR3nt: TGCAGTGCTAGTCCGGGACAGGGGAGAGGAGGCTACACCTTC
CDR3aa: CSASPGQGRGGYTF

j_gene: TRBJ2-7
v_gene: TRBV6-2/TRBV6-3
d_gene: TRBD2
abundance: many
len: 13
CDR3nt: TGTGCCAGCAGTCGGGACGGGGGGTACGAGCAGTACTTC
CDR3aa: CASSRDGGYEQYF

j_gene: TRBJ2-1
v_gene: TRBV4-1
d_gene: .
abundance: many
len: 13
CDR3nt: TGCGCCAGCAGCCACCAGGAGATTGGCGAGCAGTTCTTC
CDR3aa: CASSHQEIGEQFF

j_gene: TRBJ2-3
v_gene: TRBV4-2
d_gene: .
abundance: many
len: 15
CDR3nt: TGTGCCAGCAGCCAAGATGGGACTTCCACAGATACGCAGTATTTT
CDR3aa: CASSQDGTSTDTQYF